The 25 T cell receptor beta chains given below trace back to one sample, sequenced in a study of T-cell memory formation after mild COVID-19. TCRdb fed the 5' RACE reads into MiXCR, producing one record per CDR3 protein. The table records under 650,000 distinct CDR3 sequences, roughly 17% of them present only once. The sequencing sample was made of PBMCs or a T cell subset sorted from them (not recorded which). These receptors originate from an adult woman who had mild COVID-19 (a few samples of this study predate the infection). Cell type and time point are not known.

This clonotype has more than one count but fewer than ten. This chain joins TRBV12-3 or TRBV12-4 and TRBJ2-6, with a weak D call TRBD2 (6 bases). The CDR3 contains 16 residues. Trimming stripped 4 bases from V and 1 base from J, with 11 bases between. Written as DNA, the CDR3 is TGTGCCAGCAGTTACGGACGGGAGTCTGGGGCCAACGTCCTGACTTTC. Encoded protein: CASSYGRESGANVLTF.

CDR3 bases: TGTGCCAGCAGCTCCGGACAGGGGGTAGTCACTGAAGCTTTCTTT. Its protein product is CASSSGQGVVTEAFF. The chain combines TRBV9 with TRBJ1-1; 10 nucleotides agree with TRBD1. The CDR3 totals 15 residues. Trimming at V came to 4 bases and at J to 4 bases, leaving 7 bases not matched to a gene. Germline loops: CDR1 SGDLS, CDR2 YYNGEE.

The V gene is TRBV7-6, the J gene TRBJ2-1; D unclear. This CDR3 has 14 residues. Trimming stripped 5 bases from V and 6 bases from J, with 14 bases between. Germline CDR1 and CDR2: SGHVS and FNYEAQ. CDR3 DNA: TGTGCCAGCAGCCTCGCCCTCTCTCGCAATGAGCAGTTCTTC. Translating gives CASSLALSRNEQFF.

The CDR3 spells CASTSSGGGETQYF. The CDR3 region has the DNA TGTGCCAGCACCTCGTCGGGGGGTGGAGAGACCCAGTACTTC. The rearrangement uses TRBV28 and TRBJ2-5; 7 bases line up with TRBD2. The CDR3 contains 14 residues. Germline V gives CDR1 MDHEN, CDR2 SYDVKM. J gave up 4 bases and V 7 bases, and 9 bases lay outside the gene matches.

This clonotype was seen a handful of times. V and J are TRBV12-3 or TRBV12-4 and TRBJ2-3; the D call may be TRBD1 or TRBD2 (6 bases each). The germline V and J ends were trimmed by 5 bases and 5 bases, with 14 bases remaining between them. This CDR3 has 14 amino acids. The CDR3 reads CASSQEGDRDTQYF. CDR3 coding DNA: TGTGCCAGCAGTCAGGAGGGGGATCGAGATACGCAGTATTTT.

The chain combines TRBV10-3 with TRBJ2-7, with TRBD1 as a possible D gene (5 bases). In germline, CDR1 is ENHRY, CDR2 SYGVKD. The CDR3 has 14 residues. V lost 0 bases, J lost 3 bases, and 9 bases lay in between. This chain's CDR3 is CAISESGELYEQYF. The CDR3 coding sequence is TGTGCCATCAGTGAGTCAGGGGAACTCTACGAGCAGTACTTC.

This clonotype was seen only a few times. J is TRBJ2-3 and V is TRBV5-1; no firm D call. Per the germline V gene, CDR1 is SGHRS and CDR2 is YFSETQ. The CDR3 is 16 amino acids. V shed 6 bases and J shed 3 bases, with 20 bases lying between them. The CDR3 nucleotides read TGCGCCAGCACCAAAGCCCTAGTGGCGGAAACAGATACGCAGTATTTT. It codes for CASTKALVAETDTQYF.

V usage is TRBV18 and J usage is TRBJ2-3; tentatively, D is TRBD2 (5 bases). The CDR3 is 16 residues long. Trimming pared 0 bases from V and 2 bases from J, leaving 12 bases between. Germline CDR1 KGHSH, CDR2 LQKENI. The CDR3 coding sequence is TGTGCCAGCTCACCACCGTCAGCGGAAAACACAGATACGCAGTATTTT. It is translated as CASSPPSAENTDTQYF.

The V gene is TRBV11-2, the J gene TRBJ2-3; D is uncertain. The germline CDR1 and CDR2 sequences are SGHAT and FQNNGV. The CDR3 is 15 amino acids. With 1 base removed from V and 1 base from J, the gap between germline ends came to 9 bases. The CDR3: CASSLVPSRTDTQYF. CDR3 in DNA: TGTGCCAGCAGCTTAGTCCCGAGTCGCACAGATACGCAGTATTTT. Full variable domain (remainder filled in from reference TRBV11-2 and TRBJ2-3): EAGVAQSPRYKIIEKRQSVAFWCNPISGHATLYWYQQILGQGPKLLIQFQNNGVVDDSQLPKDRFSAERLKGVDSTLKIQPAKLEDSAVYLCASSLVPSRTDTQYFGPGTRLTVL.

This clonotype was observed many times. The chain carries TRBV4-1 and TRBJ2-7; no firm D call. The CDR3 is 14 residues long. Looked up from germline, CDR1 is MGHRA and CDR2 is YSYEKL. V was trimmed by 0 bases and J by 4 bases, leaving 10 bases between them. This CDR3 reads CASSQEGWEYEQYF. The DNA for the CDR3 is TGCGCCAGCAGCCAAGAGGGCTGGGAATACGAGCAGTACTTC.

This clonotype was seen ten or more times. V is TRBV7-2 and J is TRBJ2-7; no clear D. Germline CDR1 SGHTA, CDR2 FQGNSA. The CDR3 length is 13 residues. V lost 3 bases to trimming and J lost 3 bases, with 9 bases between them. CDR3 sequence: CASSFTLNYEQYF. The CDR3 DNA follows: TGTGCCAGCAGCTTTACTCTCAACTACGAGCAGTACTTC.

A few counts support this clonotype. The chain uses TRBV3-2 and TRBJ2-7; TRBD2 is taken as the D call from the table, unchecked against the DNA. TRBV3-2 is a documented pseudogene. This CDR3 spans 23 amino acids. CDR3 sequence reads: CASSQEPGTSGRAIDELLRSPYF. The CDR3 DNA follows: TGTGCCAGCAGCCAAGAACCCGGGACTAGCGGGAGGGCCATTGACGAATTGCTACGATCGCCGTACTTC.

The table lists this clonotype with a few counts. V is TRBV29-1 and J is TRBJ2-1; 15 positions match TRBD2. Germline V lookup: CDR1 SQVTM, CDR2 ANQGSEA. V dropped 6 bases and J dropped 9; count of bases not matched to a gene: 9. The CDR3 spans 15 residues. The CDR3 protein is CSVRAGTSGRTEQFF. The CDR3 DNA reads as TGCAGCGTCAGGGCCGGGACTAGCGGGAGGACTGAGCAGTTCTTC.

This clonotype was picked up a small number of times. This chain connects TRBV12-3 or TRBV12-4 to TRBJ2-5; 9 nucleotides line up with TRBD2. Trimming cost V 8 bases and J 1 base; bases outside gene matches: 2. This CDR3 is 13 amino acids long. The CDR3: CASAGLAQETQYF. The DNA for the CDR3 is TGTGCCAGCGCGGGACTAGCCCAAGAGACCCAGTACTTC.

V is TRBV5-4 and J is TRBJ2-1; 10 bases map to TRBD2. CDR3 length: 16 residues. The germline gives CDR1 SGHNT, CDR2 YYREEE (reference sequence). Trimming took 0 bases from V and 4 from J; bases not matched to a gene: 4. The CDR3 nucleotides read TGTGCCAGCAGCTTGGGTCGACTAGCGGGTTACAATGAGCAGTTCTTC. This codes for CASSLGRLAGYNEQFF. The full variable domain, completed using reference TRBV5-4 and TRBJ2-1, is ETGVTQSPTHLIKTRGQQVTLRCSSQSGHNTVSWYQQALGQGPQFIFQYYREEENGRGNFPPRFSGLQFPNYSSELNVNALELDDSALYLCASSLGRLAGYNEQFFGPGTRLTVL.

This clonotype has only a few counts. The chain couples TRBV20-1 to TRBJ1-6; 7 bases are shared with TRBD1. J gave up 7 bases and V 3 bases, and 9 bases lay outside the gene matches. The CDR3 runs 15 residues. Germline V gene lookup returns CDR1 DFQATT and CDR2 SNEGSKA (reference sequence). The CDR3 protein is CSASDEDRSNSPLHF. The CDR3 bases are TGCAGTGCTAGCGACGAGGACAGGTCAAATTCACCCCTCCACTTT.

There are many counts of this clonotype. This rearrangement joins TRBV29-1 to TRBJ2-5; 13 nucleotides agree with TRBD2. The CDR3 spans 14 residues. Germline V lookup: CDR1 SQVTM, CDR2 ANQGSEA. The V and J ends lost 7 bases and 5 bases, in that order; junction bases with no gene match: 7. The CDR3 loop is CSASLAGGTETQYF. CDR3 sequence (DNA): TGCAGCGCTTCACTAGCGGGAGGGACGGAGACCCAGTACTTC.

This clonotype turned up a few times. CDR3: CASSFNRVFQETQYF. The CDR3 nucleotides read TGTGCCAGCAGCTTCAATCGGGTCTTCCAAGAGACCCAGTACTTC. This chain links TRBV5-6 with TRBJ2-5; unclear D gene. Trimming took off 2 bases at V and 1 base at J, with 12 bases between the two ends. The CDR3 is 15 residues long. The germline V gene has CDR1 SGHDT and CDR2 YYEEEE.

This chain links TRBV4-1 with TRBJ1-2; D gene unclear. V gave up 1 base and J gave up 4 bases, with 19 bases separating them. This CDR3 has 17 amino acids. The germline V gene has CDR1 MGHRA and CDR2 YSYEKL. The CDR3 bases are TGCGCCAGCAGCCAAGTTCCCCACCCAGCCCTCTCCTATGGCTACACCTTC. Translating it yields CASSQVPHPALSYGYTF.

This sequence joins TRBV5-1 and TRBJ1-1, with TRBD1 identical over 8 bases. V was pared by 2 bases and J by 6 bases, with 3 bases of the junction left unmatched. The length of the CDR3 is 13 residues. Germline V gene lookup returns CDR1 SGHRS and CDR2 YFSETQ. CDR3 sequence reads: CASSLDRGPEAFF. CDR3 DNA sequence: TGCGCCAGCAGCTTAGACAGGGGCCCTGAAGCTTTCTTT.

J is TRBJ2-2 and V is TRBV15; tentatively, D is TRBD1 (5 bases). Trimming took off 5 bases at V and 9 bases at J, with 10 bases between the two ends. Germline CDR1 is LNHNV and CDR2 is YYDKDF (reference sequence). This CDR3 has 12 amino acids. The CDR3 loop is CATSPQGRELFF. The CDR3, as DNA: TGTGCCACCAGCCCTCAGGGAAGGGAGCTGTTTTTT.

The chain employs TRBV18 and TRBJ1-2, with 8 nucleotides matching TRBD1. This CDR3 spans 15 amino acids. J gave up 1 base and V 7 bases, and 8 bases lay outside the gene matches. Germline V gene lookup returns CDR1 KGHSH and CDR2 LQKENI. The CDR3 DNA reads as TGTGCCAGCTGGCCCGGGACAGGACTTAACTATGGCTACACCTTC. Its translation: CASWPGTGLNYGYTF.

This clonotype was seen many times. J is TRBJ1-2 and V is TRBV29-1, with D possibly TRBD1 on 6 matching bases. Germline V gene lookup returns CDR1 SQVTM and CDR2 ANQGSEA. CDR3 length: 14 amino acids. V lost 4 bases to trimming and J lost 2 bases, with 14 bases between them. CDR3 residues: CSVVVTGTNYGYTF. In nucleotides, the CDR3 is TGCAGCGTTGTAGTCACAGGGACCAACTATGGCTACACCTTC.

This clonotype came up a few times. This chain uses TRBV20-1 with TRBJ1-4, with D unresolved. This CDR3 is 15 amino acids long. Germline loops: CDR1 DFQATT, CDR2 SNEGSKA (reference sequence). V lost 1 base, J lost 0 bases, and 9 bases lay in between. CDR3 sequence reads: CSARARTATNEKLFF. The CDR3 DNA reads TGCAGTGCTAGAGCGCGGACCGCAACTAATGAAAAACTGTTTTTT.

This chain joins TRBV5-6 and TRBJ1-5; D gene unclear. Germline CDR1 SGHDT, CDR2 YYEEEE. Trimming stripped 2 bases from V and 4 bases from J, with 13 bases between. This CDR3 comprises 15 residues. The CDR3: CASSLRLAGNQPQHF. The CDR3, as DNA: TGTGCCAGCAGCTTACGACTGGCCGGGAATCAGCCCCAGCATTTT.